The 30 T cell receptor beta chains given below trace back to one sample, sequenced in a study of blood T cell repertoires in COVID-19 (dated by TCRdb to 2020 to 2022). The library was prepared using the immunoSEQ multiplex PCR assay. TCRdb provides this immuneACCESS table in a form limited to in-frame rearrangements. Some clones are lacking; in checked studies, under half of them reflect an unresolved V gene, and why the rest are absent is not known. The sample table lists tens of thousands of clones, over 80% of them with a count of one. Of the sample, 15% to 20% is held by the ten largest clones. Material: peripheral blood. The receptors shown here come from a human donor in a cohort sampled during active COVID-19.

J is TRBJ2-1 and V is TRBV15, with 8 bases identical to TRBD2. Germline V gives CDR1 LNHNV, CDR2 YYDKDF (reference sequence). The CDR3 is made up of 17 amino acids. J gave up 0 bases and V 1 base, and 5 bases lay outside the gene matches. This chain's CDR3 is CATSRVTGTSSYNEQFF. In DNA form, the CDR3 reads TGTGCCACCAGCAGAGTAACAGGGACTAGCTCCTACAATGAGCAGTTCTTC.

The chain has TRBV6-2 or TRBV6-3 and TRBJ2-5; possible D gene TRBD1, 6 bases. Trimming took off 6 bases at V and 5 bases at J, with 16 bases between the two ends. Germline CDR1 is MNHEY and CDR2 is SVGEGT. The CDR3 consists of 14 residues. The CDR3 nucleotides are TGTGCCAGCAGCACCCCCAGGGGATCGGAGACCCAGTACTTC. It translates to CASSTPRGSETQYF.

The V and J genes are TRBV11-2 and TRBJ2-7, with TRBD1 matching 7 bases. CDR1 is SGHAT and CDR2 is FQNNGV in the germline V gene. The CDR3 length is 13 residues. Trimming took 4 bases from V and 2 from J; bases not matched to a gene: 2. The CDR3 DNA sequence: TGTGCCAGCAGCTGGGGGACAGCCTACGAGCAGTACTTC. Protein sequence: CASSWGTAYEQYF.

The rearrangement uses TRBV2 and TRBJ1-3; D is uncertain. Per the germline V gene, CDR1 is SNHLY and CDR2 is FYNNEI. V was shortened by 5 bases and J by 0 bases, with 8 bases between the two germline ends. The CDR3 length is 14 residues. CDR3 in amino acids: CASSSMISGNTIYF. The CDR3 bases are TGTGCCAGCAGTAGCATGATCTCTGGAAACACCATATATTTT.

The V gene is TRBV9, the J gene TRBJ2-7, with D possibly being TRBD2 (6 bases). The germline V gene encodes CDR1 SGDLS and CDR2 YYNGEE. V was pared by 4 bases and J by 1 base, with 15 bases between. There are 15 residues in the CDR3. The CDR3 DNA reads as TGTGCCAGCAGCCCTTCCTCGGGACTTTCCTACGAGCAGTACTTC. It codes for CASSPSSGLSYEQYF.

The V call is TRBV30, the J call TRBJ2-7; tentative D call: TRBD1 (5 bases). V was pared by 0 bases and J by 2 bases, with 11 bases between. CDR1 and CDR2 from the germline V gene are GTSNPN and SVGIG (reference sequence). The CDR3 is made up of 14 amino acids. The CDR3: CAWSVQGVTYEQYF. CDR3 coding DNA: TGTGCCTGGAGTGTACAAGGGGTTACCTACGAGCAGTACTTC.

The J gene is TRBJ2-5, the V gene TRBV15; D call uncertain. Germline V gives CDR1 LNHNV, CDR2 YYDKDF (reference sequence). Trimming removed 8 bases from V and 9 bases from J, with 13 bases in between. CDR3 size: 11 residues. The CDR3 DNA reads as TGTGCCACCGAAAAGGATCGGGCCCAGTACTTC. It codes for CATEKDRAQYF.

The CDR3 loop reads CASSVTGEVDQETQYF. For the CDR3, the DNA is TGTGCCAGCAGCGTAACAGGGGAAGTCGACCAAGAGACCCAGTACTTC. The chain has TRBV7-9 and TRBJ2-5; the match to TRBD1 covers 7 bases. V was pared by 5 bases and J by 0 bases, with 9 bases of the junction left unmatched. The germline V gene has CDR1 SEHNR and CDR2 FQNEAQ (reference sequence). The CDR3 runs 16 residues.

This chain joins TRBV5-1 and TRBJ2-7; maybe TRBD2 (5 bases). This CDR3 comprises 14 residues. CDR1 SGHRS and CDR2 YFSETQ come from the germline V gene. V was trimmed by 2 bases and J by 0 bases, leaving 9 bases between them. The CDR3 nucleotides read TGCGCCAGCAGCTTACTAGGGAGCTCCTACGAGCAGTACTTC. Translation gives CASSLLGSSYEQYF.

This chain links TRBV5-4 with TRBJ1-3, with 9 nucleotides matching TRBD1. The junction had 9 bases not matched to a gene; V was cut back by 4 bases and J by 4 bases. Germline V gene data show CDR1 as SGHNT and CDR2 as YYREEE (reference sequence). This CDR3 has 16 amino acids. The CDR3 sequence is CASSRQGEAYGNTIYF. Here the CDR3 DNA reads TGTGCCAGCAGCCGACAGGGGGAGGCCTACGGAAACACCATATATTTT.

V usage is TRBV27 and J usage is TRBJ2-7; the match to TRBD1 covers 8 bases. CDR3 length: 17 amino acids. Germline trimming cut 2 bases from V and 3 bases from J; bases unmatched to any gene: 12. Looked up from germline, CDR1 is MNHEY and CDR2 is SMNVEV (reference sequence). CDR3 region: CASSLIGVGQGSYEQYF. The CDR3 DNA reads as TGTGCCAGCAGTTTAATTGGTGTCGGACAGGGTAGCTACGAGCAGTACTTC.

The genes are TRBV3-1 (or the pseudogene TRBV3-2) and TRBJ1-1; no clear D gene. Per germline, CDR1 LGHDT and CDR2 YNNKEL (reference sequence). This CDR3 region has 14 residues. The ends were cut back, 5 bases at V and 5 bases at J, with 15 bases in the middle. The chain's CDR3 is CASSFGSPGTEAFF. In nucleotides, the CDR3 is TGTGCCAGCAGCTTCGGGTCCCCCGGAACTGAAGCTTTCTTT.

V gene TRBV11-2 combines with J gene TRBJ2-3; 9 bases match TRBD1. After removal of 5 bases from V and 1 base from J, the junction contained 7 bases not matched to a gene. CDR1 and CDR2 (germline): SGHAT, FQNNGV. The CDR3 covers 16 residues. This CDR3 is CASSNRDREGTDTQYF. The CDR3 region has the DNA TGTGCCAGCAGCAACCGGGACAGGGAGGGCACAGATACGCAGTATTTT.

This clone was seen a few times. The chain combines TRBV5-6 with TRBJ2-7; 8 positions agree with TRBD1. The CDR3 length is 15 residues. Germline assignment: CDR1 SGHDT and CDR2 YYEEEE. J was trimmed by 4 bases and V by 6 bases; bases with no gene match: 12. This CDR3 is CASNDFGQGAYEQYF. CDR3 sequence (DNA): TGTGCCAGCAACGACTTTGGACAGGGCGCATACGAGCAGTACTTC.

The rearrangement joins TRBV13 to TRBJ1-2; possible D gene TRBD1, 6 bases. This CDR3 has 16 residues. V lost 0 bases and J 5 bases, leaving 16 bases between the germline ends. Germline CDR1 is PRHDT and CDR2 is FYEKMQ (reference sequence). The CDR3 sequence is CASSLGQSGAAYGYTF. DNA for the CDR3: TGTGCCAGCAGCTTAGGCCAATCAGGGGCGGCGTATGGCTACACCTTC.

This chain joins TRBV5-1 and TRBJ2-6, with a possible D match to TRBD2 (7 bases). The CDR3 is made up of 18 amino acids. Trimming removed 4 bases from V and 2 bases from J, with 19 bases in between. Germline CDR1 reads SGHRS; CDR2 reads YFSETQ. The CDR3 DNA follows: TGCGCCAGCAGCGCGGCGGAGGGGGGGCCAACTGGGGCCAACGTCCTGACTTTC. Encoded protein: CASSAAEGGPTGANVLTF.

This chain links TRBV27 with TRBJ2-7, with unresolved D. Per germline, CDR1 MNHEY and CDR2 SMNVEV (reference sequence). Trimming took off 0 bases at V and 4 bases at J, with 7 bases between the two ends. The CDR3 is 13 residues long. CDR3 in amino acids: CASSLSWAYEQYF. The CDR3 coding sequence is TGTGCCAGCAGTTTATCCTGGGCTTACGAGCAGTACTTC.

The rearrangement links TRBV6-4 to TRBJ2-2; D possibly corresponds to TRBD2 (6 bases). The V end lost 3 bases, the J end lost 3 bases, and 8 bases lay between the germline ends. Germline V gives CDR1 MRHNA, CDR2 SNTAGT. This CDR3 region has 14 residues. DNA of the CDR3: TGTGCCAGCAGTGAACTAGCCCACACCGGGGAGCTGTTTTTT. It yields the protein CASSELAHTGELFF.

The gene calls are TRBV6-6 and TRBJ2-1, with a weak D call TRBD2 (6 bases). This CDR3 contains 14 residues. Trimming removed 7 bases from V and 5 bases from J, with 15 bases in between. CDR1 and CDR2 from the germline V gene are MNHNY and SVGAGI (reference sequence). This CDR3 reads CASTLSGSDNEQFF. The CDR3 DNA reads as TGTGCCAGCACCCTTAGCGGATCAGACAATGAGCAGTTCTTC.

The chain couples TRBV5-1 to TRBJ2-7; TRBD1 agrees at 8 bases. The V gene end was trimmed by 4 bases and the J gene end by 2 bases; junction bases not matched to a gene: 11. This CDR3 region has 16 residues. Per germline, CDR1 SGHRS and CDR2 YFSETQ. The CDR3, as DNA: TGCGCCAGCAGCGGAGGACAGGGTGAAGGGGCCTACGAGCAGTACTTC. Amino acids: CASSGGQGEGAYEQYF. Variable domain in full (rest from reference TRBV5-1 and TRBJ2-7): KAGVTQTPRYLIKTRGQQVTLSCSPISGHRSVSWYQQTPGQGLQFLFEYFSETQRNKGNFPGRFSGRQFSNSRSEMNVSTLELGDSALYLCASSGGQGEGAYEQYFGPGTRLTVT.

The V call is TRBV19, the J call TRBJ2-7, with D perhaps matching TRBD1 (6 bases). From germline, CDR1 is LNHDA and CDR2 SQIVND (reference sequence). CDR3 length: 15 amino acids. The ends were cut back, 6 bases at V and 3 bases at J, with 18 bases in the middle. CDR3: CASSLRGQTLYEQYF. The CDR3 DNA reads TGTGCCAGTAGCCTCCGCGGACAGACCCTCTACGAGCAGTACTTC. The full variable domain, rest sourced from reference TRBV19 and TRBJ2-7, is DGGITQSPKYLFRKEGQNVTLSCEQNLNHDAMYWYRQDPGQGLRLIYYSQIVNDFQKGDIAEGYSVSREKKESFPLTVTSAQKNPTAFYLCASSLRGQTLYEQYFGPGTRLTVT.

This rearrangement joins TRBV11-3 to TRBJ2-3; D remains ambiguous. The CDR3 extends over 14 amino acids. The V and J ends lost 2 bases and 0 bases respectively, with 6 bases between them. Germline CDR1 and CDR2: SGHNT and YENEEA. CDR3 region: CASSLTSSTDTQYF. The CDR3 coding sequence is TGTGCCAGCAGCTTAACATCTAGCACAGATACGCAGTATTTT.

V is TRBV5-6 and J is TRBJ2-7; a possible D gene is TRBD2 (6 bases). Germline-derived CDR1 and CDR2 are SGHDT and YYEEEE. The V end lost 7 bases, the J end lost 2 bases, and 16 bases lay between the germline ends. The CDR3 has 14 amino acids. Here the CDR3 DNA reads TGTGCCAGCTCCTGGCGGGAAGTCCCCTACGAGCAGTACTTC. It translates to CASSWREVPYEQYF.

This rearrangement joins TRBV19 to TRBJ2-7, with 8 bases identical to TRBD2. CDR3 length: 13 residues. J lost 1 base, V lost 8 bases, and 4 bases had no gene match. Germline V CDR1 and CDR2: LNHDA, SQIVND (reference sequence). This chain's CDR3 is CASSGGLSYEQYF. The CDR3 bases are TGTGCCAGTTCGGGGGGGCTATCCTACGAGCAGTACTTC.

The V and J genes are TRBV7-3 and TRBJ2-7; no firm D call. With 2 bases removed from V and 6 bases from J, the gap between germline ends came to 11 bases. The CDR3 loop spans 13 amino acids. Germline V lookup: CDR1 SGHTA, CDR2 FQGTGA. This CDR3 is CASSLGRNTEQYF. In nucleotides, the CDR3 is TGTGCCAGCAGCTTAGGCAGGAATACCGAGCAGTACTTC.

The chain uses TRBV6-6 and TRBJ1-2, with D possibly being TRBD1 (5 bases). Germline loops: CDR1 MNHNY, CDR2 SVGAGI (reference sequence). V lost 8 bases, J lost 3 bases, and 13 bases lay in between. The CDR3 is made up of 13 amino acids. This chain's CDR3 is CASATGGDYGYTF. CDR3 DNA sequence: TGTGCCAGCGCCACGGGGGGGGACTATGGCTACACCTTC.

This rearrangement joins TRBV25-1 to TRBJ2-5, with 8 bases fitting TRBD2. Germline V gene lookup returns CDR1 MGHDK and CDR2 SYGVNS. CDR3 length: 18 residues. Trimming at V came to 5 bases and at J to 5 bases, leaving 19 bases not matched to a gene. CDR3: CASSFPTSELTVLETQYF. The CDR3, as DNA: TGTGCCAGCAGTTTTCCGACTAGCGAGCTAACTGTATTGGAGACCCAGTACTTC.

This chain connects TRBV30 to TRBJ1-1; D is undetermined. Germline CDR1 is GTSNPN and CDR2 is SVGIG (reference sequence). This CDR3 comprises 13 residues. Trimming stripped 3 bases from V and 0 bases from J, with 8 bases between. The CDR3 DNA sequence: TGTGCCTGGAGCCTAGTCTTGAACACTGAAGCTTTCTTT. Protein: CAWSLVLNTEAFF. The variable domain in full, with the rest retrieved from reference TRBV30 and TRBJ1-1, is SQTIHQWPATLVQPVGSPLSLECTVEGTSNPNLYWYRQAAGRGLQLLFYSVGIGQISSEVPQNLSASRPQDRQFILSSKKLLLSDSGFYLCAWSLVLNTEAFFGQGTRLTVV.

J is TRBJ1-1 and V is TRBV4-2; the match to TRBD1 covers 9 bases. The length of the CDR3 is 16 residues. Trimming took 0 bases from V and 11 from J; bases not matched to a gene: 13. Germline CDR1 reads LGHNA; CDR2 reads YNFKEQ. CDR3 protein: CASSQETGTGSLRAFF. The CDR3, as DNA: TGTGCCAGCAGCCAAGAGACCGGGACAGGGAGCCTGAGGGCTTTCTTT.

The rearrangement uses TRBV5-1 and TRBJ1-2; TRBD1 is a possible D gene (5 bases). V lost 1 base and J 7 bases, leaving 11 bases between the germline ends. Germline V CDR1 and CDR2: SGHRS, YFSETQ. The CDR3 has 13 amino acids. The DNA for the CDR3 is TGCGCCAGCAGCTTGAACGGCGGGGGTGGCTACACCTTC. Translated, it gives CASSLNGGGGYTF.